Listed below are T cell receptor beta chains from one sample, sequenced in a study of OX40 agonist ivuxolimab in advanced cancers. Sequencing used immunoSEQ multiplex PCR; TCRdb keeps in-frame clones, though not all of them. Of tens of thousands of clones in the sample, approximately 89% were seen once. The sequencing used CD4+ or CD8+ T cells sorted from blood, collected in a trial of the OX40 agonist ivuxolimab. These receptors came from an adult with an advanced solid tumor such as melanoma, head and neck, liver or kidney cancer. CDR3s include the opening cysteine and the closing phenylalanine or tryptophan. The D gene is left open where the match is weak. Clone size is stated in some rows and not others, as once, few, many or a class when expanded.

>.|TRBD1|TRBV4-2|TRBJ1-5
CASSQGGTVNQPQHF
TGTGCCAGCAGCCAGGGGGGGACAGTCAATCAGCCCCAGCATTTT
>.|TRBD1|TRBV13|TRBJ2-2
CASSTGQDNTGELFF
TGTGCCAGCAGCACGGGACAGGATAACACCGGGGAGCTGTTTTTT
>.|.|TRBV5-5|TRBJ2-5
CASSLGLARATQYF
TGTGCCAGCAGCTTGGGGCTAGCGAGAGCGACCCAGTACTTC
>.|TRBD2|TRBV5-5|TRBJ2-2
CASSLGSGVNTGELFF
TGTGCCAGCAGCTTGGGTAGCGGGGTGAACACCGGGGAGCTGTTTTTT
>.|TRBD2|TRBV5-1|TRBJ2-3
CASRREGDTQYF
TGCGCCAGCCGGCGGGAGGGGGATACGCAGTATTTT
>.|.|TRBV11-2|TRBJ1-6
CASRSAGGPNSPLHF
TGTGCCAGCAGGTCCGCCGGGGGCCCTAATTCACCCCTCCACTTT
>.|.|TRBV18|TRBJ2-2
CASSPSANTGELFF
TGTGCCAGCTCACCCTCCGCGAACACCGGGGAGCTGTTTTTT
>.|.|TRBV5-1|TRBJ1-2
CASSLGRNYGYTF
TGCGCCAGCAGCTTGGGACGGAACTATGGCTACACCTTC
>.|.|TRBV5-1|TRBJ1-2
CASSLALGKESGYTF
TGCGCCAGCAGCTTGGCACTGGGAAAAGAGTCAGGCTACACCTTC
>.|.|TRBV11-2|TRBJ2-3
CASSPKFGAPRGTDTQYF
TGTGCCAGCAGCCCTAAATTCGGGGCCCCCAGGGGCACAGATACGCAGTATTTT
>.|.|TRBV4-2|TRBJ1-4
CASSQDRISPRFALFF
TGTGCCAGCAGCCAAGATCGTATTTCGCCCCGGTTTGCACTGTTTTTT
>once|.|TRBV12-5|TRBJ2-7
CASGRFLYEQYF
TGTGCTAGTGGCCGGTTCCTCTACGAGCAGTACTTC
>.|TRBD1|TRBV2|TRBJ2-7
CASRRQGWEQYF
TGTGCCAGCAGACGACAGGGTTGGGAGCAGTACTTC
>.|TRBD1|TRBV6-1|TRBJ1-4
CASSGPGQRNEKLFF
TGTGCCAGCAGTGGTCCGGGACAGCGTAATGAAAAACTGTTTTTT
>.|TRBD1|TRBV5-1|TRBJ2-5
CASSSGTGGETQYF
TGCGCCAGCAGCTCCGGGACAGGGGGAGAGACCCAGTACTTC
>.|.|TRBV11-2|TRBJ2-3
CASSLGAKDTQYF
TGTGCCAGCAGCTTAGGGGCGAAAGATACGCAGTATTTT
>.|.|TRBV6-4|TRBJ1-2
CASSARSTTGFLNYGYTF
TGTGCCAGCAGTGCTCGTAGTACTACAGGGTTCTTGAACTATGGCTACACCTTC
>.|.|TRBV10-1|TRBJ2-4
CASSDYGIGKNIQYF
TGCGCCAGCAGTGATTACGGGATTGGCAAAAACATTCAGTACTTC
>once|.|TRBV7-9|TRBJ2-3
CASSLRGVTDTQYF
TGTGCCAGCAGCTTAAGAGGAGTCACAGATACGCAGTATTTT
>.|TRBD1|TRBV5-1|TRBJ1-2
CASSSDGTAGVTF
TGCGCCAGCAGCTCGGATGGGACAGCTGGAGTCACCTTC
>.|.|TRBV7-2|TRBJ1-5
CASSLGRDARQHF
TGTGCCAGCAGCTTAGGGAGGGACGCCCGCCAACATTTT
>.|.|TRBV2|TRBJ2-3
CATGRESTQYF
TGTGCCACCGGCAGGGAGAGTACGCAGTATTTT
>.|.|TRBV2|TRBJ2-7
CAGRVSSYEQYF
TGTGCCGGCCGGGTCAGCTCCTACGAGCAGTACTTC
>.|.|TRBV25-1|TRBJ2-7
CASSGRDIPYEQYF
TGTGCCAGCAGTGGACGGGACATCCCCTACGAGCAGTACTTC
>.|.|TRBV21-1|TRBJ1-2
CASSKGKGREGRTF
TGTGCCAGCAGCAAAGGGAAGGGCCGGGAAGGGAGAACCTTC
>few|.|TRBV10-3|TRBJ1-1
CAISETRMNTEAFF
TGTGCCATCAGTGAGACCCGAATGAACACTGAAGCTTTCTTT
>.|.|TRBV7-9|TRBJ1-5
CASSSGVQPQHF
TGTGCCAGCAGCTCCGGGGTTCAGCCCCAGCATTTT
>once|.|TRBV19|TRBJ1-2
CASSQGRDGYTF
TGTGCCAGTAGCCAGGGGAGGGATGGCTACACCTTC
>.|.|TRBV10-1|TRBJ2-1
CASSESGGNEQFF
TGCGCCAGCAGTGAATCAGGTGGCAATGAGCAGTTCTTC
>.|.|TRBV5-5|TRBJ1-4
CASSLGVNEKLFF
TGTGCCAGCAGCTTGGGGGTAAATGAAAAACTGTTTTTT
>once|.|TRBV11-1|TRBJ2-1
CASSPALGGSNYNEQFF
TGTGCCAGCAGCCCGGCCCTTGGGGGGAGCAACTACAATGAGCAGTTCTTC
>few|TRBD1|TRBV18|TRBJ2-2
CASSPPPGQGIIGELFF
TGTGCCAGCTCACCACCCCCGGGACAGGGGATCATCGGGGAGCTGTTTTTT
>.|TRBD1|TRBV5-6|TRBJ2-7
CASSLTGGGRYEQYF
TGTGCCAGCAGCTTGACAGGGGGCGGACGCTACGAGCAGTACTTC
>.|.|TRBV11-2|TRBJ2-2
CASSPLLGARGAVF
TGTGCCAGCAGCCCATTACTAGGTGCCCGGGGAGCTGTTTTT
>.|.|TRBV6-7|TRBJ2-5
CASSYSRRETQYF
TGTGCCAGCAGTTACTCTCGGCGAGAGACCCAGTACTTC
>.|TRBD1|TRBV18|TRBJ1-2
CASSPPGTGGPYGYTF
TGTGCCAGCTCACCACCGGGGACAGGGGGCCCCTATGGCTACACCTTC
>.|.|TRBV4-2|TRBJ1-6
CASSQEKGLGGSPLHF
TGTGCCAGCAGCCAAGAGAAGGGGCTAGGGGGTTCACCCCTCCACTTT
>.|.|TRBV5-5|TRBJ2-3
CASRSEWGSDTQYF
TGTGCCAGCAGAAGTGAGTGGGGATCGGATACGCAGTATTTT
>once|.|TRBV6-1|TRBJ2-7
CASDRALGSYEQYF
TGTGCCAGCGATCGGGCACTGGGATCCTACGAGCAGTACTTC
>.|.|TRBV5-4|TRBJ1-3
CASSSRGSGNTIYF
TGTGCCAGCAGCTCCAGGGGTTCTGGAAACACCATATATTTT
>.|.|TRBV4-1|TRBJ1-3
CASSHGNRVGLGGNTIYF
TGCGCCAGCAGCCACGGAAACAGAGTAGGGCTGGGTGGAAACACCATATATTTT
>.|.|TRBV6-1|TRBJ1-2
CASTVTTNYGYTF
TGTGCCAGCACTGTCACCACTAACTATGGCTACACCTTC
>.|.|TRBV4-1|TRBJ2-2
CASSQAWRAGGELFF
TGCGCCAGCAGCCAAGCGTGGAGGGCGGGCGGGGAGCTGTTTTTT
>.|TRBD2|TRBV15|TRBJ2-4
CATSRVGGRGTKNIQYF
TGTGCCACCAGCAGAGTCGGGGGGAGGGGCACCAAAAACATTCAGTACTTC
>.|.|TRBV6-1|TRBJ1-2
CASSEPQFYGYTF
TGTGCCAGCAGTGAACCACAGTTCTATGGCTACACCTTC
>few|TRBD1|TRBV30|TRBJ1-2
CAWNRGLIGYTF
TGTGCCTGGAACAGGGGGCTAATTGGCTACACCTTC
>few|.|TRBV29-1|TRBJ1-1
CSVGQMNTEAFF
TGCAGCGTCGGACAGATGAACACTGAAGCTTTCTTT
>once|TRBD1|TRBV5-1|TRBJ2-5
CASSSGGETQYF
TGCGCCAGCAGCTCAGGGGGAGAGACCCAGTACTTC
>few|TRBD2|TRBV19|TRBJ2-1
CATGTSQDEQFF
TGTGCCACCGGGACTAGCCAAGATGAGCAGTTCTTC
>.|TRBD1|TRBV2|TRBJ1-2
CASSFGTGVYGYTF
TGTGCCAGCAGTTTTGGGACAGGGGTCTATGGCTACACCTTC
>.|.|TRBV18|TRBJ1-5
CASSPGTASRQPQHF
TGTGCCAGCTCACCAGGTACGGCATCTCGGCAGCCCCAGCATTTT
>.|.|TRBV27|TRBJ2-6
CASSLWRPAGANVLTF
TGTGCCAGCAGTTTATGGCGGCCCGCTGGGGCCAACGTCCTGACTTTC
>.|TRBD2|TRBV14|TRBJ2-7
CASSHGTSRAYEQYF
TGTGCCAGCAGCCACGGGACTAGCAGAGCCTACGAGCAGTACTTC
>once|.|TRBV20-1|TRBJ2-5
CSATSYETQYF
TGCAGTGCTACTAGCTATGAGACCCAGTACTTC
>.|.|TRBV19|TRBJ1-1
CASNTLGGGRTEAFF
TGTGCCAGTAATACTCTGGGCGGGGGCCGCACTGAAGCTTTCTTT